This T cell receptor beta chain was obtained from a study of T cells in Graves' hyperthyroidism and ophthalmopathy. Study background: Upon initial diagnosis and before any treatment, peripheral blood was collected. Study-wide findings and caveats: The majority of expanded thyroid clonotypes above 0.001 also appeared in blood.

CDR1 SQVTM and CDR2 ANQGSEA come from the germline V gene. J was trimmed by 4 bases and V by 6 bases; bases with no gene match: 8. The CDR3 consists of 13 residues. Inclusion characteristics of ophthalmopathy patients comprised a Clinical Activity Score of at least 3, a NOSPECS grade of at least 4, and duration under 3 months. As regards this clonotype: Its specificity is unknown.

RNA transcripts gave rise to amplified TCR beta CDR3 regions. Researchers ran a first-round RT-PCR on the TCR CDR3 using the HTBI primer set. TCRdb reprocessed the multiplex PCR reads via MiXCR and lists one record per CDR3 protein. The sample consists of more than 300,000 distinct CDR3 sequences, roughly 18% of them appearing once. The sequencing input was blood. The rearrangement uses TRBV29-1 and TRBJ1-2, with TRBD1 matching 7 bases. The origin of this receptor is a man aged 18 to 29 with Graves' ophthalmopathy. The CDR3 nucleotides read TGCAGCGTAGATACAGGGGTGACCTATGGCTACACCTTC. This codes for CSVDTGVTYGYTF.